These T cell receptor beta chains were read from a single sample in a study of Graves' ophthalmopathy and Graves' hyperthyroidism. Each CDR3 protein is one row after TCRdb ran MiXCR on the multiplex PCR reads. This table holds about 400,000 distinct CDR3 sequences, about 17% found once. Sequenced sample: peripheral blood. These TCRs come from a woman aged 18-29 years with Graves' ophthalmopathy. Each CDR3 is given with its conserved first and last residue. Each record gives: J gene, V gene, CDR3 protein.

TRBJ1-1,TRBV24-1,CAATEGGGHSNTEAFF
TRBJ2-7,TRBV28,CATKDPRGYYEQYF
TRBJ1-1,TRBV20-1,CSASRGPFSNTEAFF
TRBJ1-6,TRBV6-1,CASSEAPGWIFF
TRBJ1-2,TRBV6-5,CASSNPGSHGVGTF
TRBJ1-1,TRBV12-5,CASGNPGGMNTEAFF
TRBJ2-7,TRBV5-1,CASSAQGLMEIYEQYF
TRBJ2-4,TRBV12-3/TRBV12-4,CASSSRGPKDIQYF
TRBJ1-2,TRBV6-5,CASSYSLEANYGYTF
TRBJ2-7,TRBV27,CASSSPRSGDPYEQYF
TRBJ2-7,TRBV30,CAWSRVYEQYF
TRBJ1-5,TRBV6-2/TRBV6-3,CASTAGPLGGNQPQHF
TRBJ2-5,TRBV28,CASRRTGPYQETQYF
TRBJ2-7,TRBV11-2,CASSLDPQGYEQYF
TRBJ2-5,TRBV7-2,CASSLGGRGEKETQYF
TRBJ2-7,TRBV5-1,CASSPAVVITNHEQYF
TRBJ2-7,TRBV9,CASSPGASSYEQYF
TRBJ1-1,TRBV11-1,CASSSPLAPEWTEAFF
TRBJ2-7,TRBV7-2,CASGLSYEQYF
TRBJ1-6,TRBV15,CATSRVRTVTNSPLHF
TRBJ2-7,TRBV20-1,CSVRDRVSYEQYF
TRBJ2-7,TRBV28,CASSRDGISYEQYF
TRBJ1-5,TRBV6-2/TRBV6-3,CAGSLGQPLRWPQHF
TRBJ2-7,TRBV5-1,CASSWGSAYEQYF
TRBJ2-7,TRBV27,CASSYGGDSTYEQYF
TRBJ1-5,TRBV15,CATSREGGGQPQHF
TRBJ1-5,TRBV2,CASSEGGGGIKPQHF
TRBJ1-2,TRBV18,CASSRTGGRDGYTF
TRBJ2-7,TRBV14,CASSPGDSPYEQYF
TRBJ2-2,TRBV18,CASFNDRRNTGELFF
TRBJ1-2,TRBV10-2,CAINRDRGFYGYTF
TRBJ1-2,TRBV27,CASSLYRDYDGYTF
TRBJ2-5,TRBV29-1,CSVEARLATRRQETQYF
TRBJ1-5,TRBV6-2/TRBV6-3,CASTSPGQGRQPQHF
TRBJ1-5,TRBV24-1,CATSQGGGNQPQHF
TRBJ2-7,TRBV27,CASSGAGGSYEQYF
TRBJ2-7,TRBV7-2,CASSSSLGVEQYF
TRBJ1-1,TRBV12-3/TRBV12-4,CASRGGLRNTEAFF
TRBJ1-1,TRBV6-1,CASSPGQDPAEAFF
TRBJ2-7,TRBV6-4,CASSRLRRYEQYF
TRBJ2-7,TRBV6-2/TRBV6-3,CATGRYEQYF
TRBJ2-5,TRBV12-3/TRBV12-4,CASRWTVSQETQYF
TRBJ2-2,TRBV20-1,CSAWTGENTGELFF
TRBJ1-3,TRBV4-1,CASSQRGHSGNTIYF
TRBJ1-1,TRBV4-3,CASSQAGEAFF
TRBJ1-1,TRBV11-2,CASSPPGRQDTEAFF
TRBJ2-5,TRBV20-1,CSASRWTSGRPEETQYF
TRBJ2-7,TRBV19,CASSISGLAGGYEQYF
TRBJ1-1,TRBV7-2,CASSLAPRTEAFF
TRBJ2-7,TRBV7-3,CASSLIGAPGRYEQYF
TRBJ1-1,TRBV19,CASSFRTEKMNTEAFF
TRBJ2-7,TRBV7-6,CASSSTGTLYF
TRBJ2-7,TRBV12-3/TRBV12-4,CASQRGQAYEQYF
TRBJ2-7,TRBV11-2,CASSLDPGTASYEQYF
TRBJ2-7,TRBV6-5,CASSSPRQGRYEQYF